These T cell receptor beta chains were read from a single sample in a study of T cell responses to AZD1222 COVID-19 vaccine. Profiled with immunoSEQ multiplex PCR; TCRdb holds only in-frame clones, not every one. The sample has about 130,000 clones, approximately 85% seen once; the top ten hold roughly 1.6%. The sample in question was peripheral blood, obtained on day 0 of AZD1222 vaccination. The receptors originated from an adult in good health. CDR3s include the opening cysteine and the closing phenylalanine or tryptophan. A D gene is named only where the DNA matches it firmly. Size is omitted from some rows. Given values are once, few, many or a class for expanded clones.

J gene: TRBJ1-5; V gene: TRBV6-5; D gene: TRBD1; clone size: few; CDR3 DNA: TGTGCCAGCAGTTACTCGACAGGGAGCAATCAGCCCCAGCATTTT; CDR3 protein: CASSYSTGSNQPQHF
J gene: TRBJ1-3; V gene: TRBV4-1; D gene: .; clone size: .; CDR3 DNA: TGCGCCAGCAGCCAAGATTGGAGTGGAAACACCATATATTTT; CDR3 protein: CASSQDWSGNTIYF
J gene: TRBJ1-5; V gene: TRBV5-8; D gene: TRBD1; clone size: once; CDR3 DNA: TGTGCCAGCGAGGACAGGCCTGCAGGAATGACCCAGCATTTT; CDR3 protein: CASEDRPAGMTQHF
J gene: TRBJ2-3; V gene: TRBV27; D gene: .; clone size: .; CDR3 DNA: TGTGCCAGCAGTCCAATCGCCCTAACCGGGGAACATACGCAGTATTTT; CDR3 protein: CASSPIALTGEHTQYF
J gene: TRBJ1-5; V gene: TRBV6-6; D gene: .; clone size: .; CDR3 DNA: TGTGCCAGCAGTTACTCGCAACAGCCCCAGCATTTT; CDR3 protein: CASSYSQQPQHF
J gene: TRBJ1-5; V gene: TRBV3-1/TRBV3-2; D gene: .; clone size: .; CDR3 DNA: TGTGCCAGCAGCCAAGATCCGTTGGTTAGCAATCAGCCCCAGCATTTT; CDR3 protein: CASSQDPLVSNQPQHF
J gene: TRBJ2-2; V gene: TRBV19; D gene: TRBD1; clone size: .; CDR3 DNA: TGTGCCAGTATCACGACAGGGTACACCGGGGAGCTGTTTTTT; CDR3 protein: CASITTGYTGELFF
J gene: TRBJ2-3; V gene: TRBV4-1; D gene: .; clone size: .; CDR3 DNA: TGCGCCAGCAGCCAAGCCATCGTTACCGGGACCATCGGGACTACGCAGTATTTT; CDR3 protein: CASSQAIVTGTIGTTQYF
J gene: TRBJ1-1; V gene: TRBV20-1; D gene: TRBD1; clone size: few; CDR3 DNA: TGCAGTGCTGGACAGGGGGCTGAAGCTTTCTTT; CDR3 protein: CSAGQGAEAFF
J gene: TRBJ1-1; V gene: TRBV7-8; D gene: .; clone size: .; CDR3 DNA: TGTGCCAGCAGCCGAGGGGACTCGAGGACTGAAGCTTTCTTT; CDR3 protein: CASSRGDSRTEAFF
J gene: TRBJ1-2; V gene: TRBV5-1; D gene: TRBD1; clone size: .; CDR3 DNA: TGCGCCAGCAGCTTGGACAGGGGGTCGAATGGCTACACCTTC; CDR3 protein: CASSLDRGSNGYTF
J gene: TRBJ1-1; V gene: TRBV6-5; D gene: TRBD1; clone size: .; CDR3 DNA: TGTGCCAGCAGTTACTCCCGGACAGGGAACACTGAAGCTTTCTTT; CDR3 protein: CASSYSRTGNTEAFF
J gene: TRBJ1-2; V gene: TRBV11-2; D gene: .; clone size: once; CDR3 DNA: TGTGCCAGCAGCCTCCTACGAGGGCTTACGCACTATGGCTACACCTTC; CDR3 protein: CASSLLRGLTHYGYTF
J gene: TRBJ2-7; V gene: TRBV6-2/TRBV6-3; D gene: .; clone size: once; CDR3 DNA: TGTGCCAGCAGTAAAAGCCGGGACAAGGGATACGAGCAGTACTTC; CDR3 protein: CASSKSRDKGYEQYF
J gene: TRBJ1-2; V gene: TRBV19; D gene: .; clone size: .; CDR3 DNA: TGTGCCAGTAGTATAGATGGGAAGGCTAGCTATGGCTACACCTTC; CDR3 protein: CASSIDGKASYGYTF
J gene: TRBJ2-7; V gene: TRBV18; D gene: .; clone size: .; CDR3 DNA: TGTGCCAGCTCACCAGGCGGGCCCACCTACGAGCAGTACTTC; CDR3 protein: CASSPGGPTYEQYF
J gene: TRBJ2-2; V gene: TRBV2; D gene: .; clone size: .; CDR3 DNA: TGTGCCAGCAGTGTAGAGGGCCCAAACACCGGGGAGCTGTTTTTT; CDR3 protein: CASSVEGPNTGELFF
J gene: TRBJ2-7; V gene: TRBV29-1; D gene: TRBD2; clone size: .; CDR3 DNA: TGCAGCGTTATTTCAGGACTAGCGGCCTTGATCAACACCTACGAGCAGTACTTC; CDR3 protein: CSVISGLAALINTYEQYF
J gene: TRBJ2-1; V gene: TRBV5-6; D gene: TRBD2; clone size: .; CDR3 DNA: TGTGCCAGCAGCTTGAGGAGCGGGGGCTACTACAATGAGCAGTTCTTC; CDR3 protein: CASSLRSGGYYNEQFF
J gene: TRBJ1-3; V gene: TRBV6-5; D gene: .; clone size: .; CDR3 DNA: TGTGCCAGCAGTTCCGTCACGGGGTACGGAAACACCATATATTTT; CDR3 protein: CASSSVTGYGNTIYF
J gene: TRBJ1-2; V gene: TRBV19; D gene: .; clone size: .; CDR3 DNA: TGTGCCAGTAGTCCTTCAGGTTCTTATGGCTACACCTTC; CDR3 protein: CASSPSGSYGYTF
J gene: TRBJ1-1; V gene: TRBV6-5; D gene: .; clone size: .; CDR3 DNA: TGTGCCAGCAATACGGGGAGGAACACTGAAGCTTTCTTT; CDR3 protein: CASNTGRNTEAFF
J gene: TRBJ2-2; V gene: TRBV6-5; D gene: TRBD2; clone size: .; CDR3 DNA: TGTGCCAGCAGTTACCGCGGGAGGACCGGGGAGCTGTTTTTT; CDR3 protein: CASSYRGRTGELFF
J gene: TRBJ1-4; V gene: TRBV30; D gene: .; clone size: .; CDR3 DNA: TGTGCCTGGAGTTATTCCCCAAATGAAAAACTGTTTTTT; CDR3 protein: CAWSYSPNEKLFF
J gene: TRBJ1-3; V gene: TRBV3-1/TRBV3-2; D gene: TRBD1; clone size: .; CDR3 DNA: TGTGCCAGCAGCCAAGGGGACAGGGGAAACACCATATATTTT; CDR3 protein: CASSQGDRGNTIYF
J gene: TRBJ1-1; V gene: TRBV7-2; D gene: .; clone size: .; CDR3 DNA: TGTGCCAGCAGAGTAACCGGACAGCTGAACACTGAAGCTTTCTTT; CDR3 protein: CASRVTGQLNTEAFF
J gene: TRBJ1-2; V gene: TRBV29-1; D gene: TRBD1; clone size: few; CDR3 DNA: TGCAGCGTGGGGGGACAGGACTCTGGCTACACCTTC; CDR3 protein: CSVGGQDSGYTF
J gene: TRBJ1-6; V gene: TRBV10-2; D gene: .; clone size: .; CDR3 DNA: TGCGCCAGCAGTGGGGGGGGAGTGGCACCCCTCCACTTT; CDR3 protein: CASSGGGVAPLHF
J gene: TRBJ1-1; V gene: TRBV10-1; D gene: .; clone size: .; CDR3 DNA: TGCGCCAGCAGAAGGGACACCTATAACACTGAAGCTTTCTTT; CDR3 protein: CASRRDTYNTEAFF